This record covers a single T cell receptor beta chain. Its antigen is currently unknown. This sample was included in a study of cytomegalovirus exposure and HLA in healthy donors. Study conclusions and caveats: In a later analysis, an Asian-associated ancestry cluster reportedly showed fewer N-insertions than the approximately 620-donor mean. Analyses of presence and absence presupposed an approximately uniform sequencing depth across donors.

V was pared by 4 bases and J by 7 bases, with 11 bases of the junction left unmatched. This CDR3 comprises 15 residues. Per the germline V gene, CDR1 is SGHNT and CDR2 is YYREEE (reference sequence). Primers included in the PCR were 60 Vbeta and 13 Jbeta primers. Clones were sequenced by immunoSEQ multiplex PCR, and TCRdb holds only the in-frame ones, with some missing. The profile shows 150,000 to 200,000 clones, about 78% of them singletons. The receptor was isolated from a male donor in good health and CMV-seronegative. The chain employs TRBV5-4 and TRBJ2-7; 10 bases are shared with TRBD2. Sequencing was done on a sample of PBMCs. CDR3 DNA: TGTGCCAGCAGCGGCTCGGGGAGCGGGGGGGTGGAGCAGTACTTC. It codes for CASSGSGSGGVEQYF.